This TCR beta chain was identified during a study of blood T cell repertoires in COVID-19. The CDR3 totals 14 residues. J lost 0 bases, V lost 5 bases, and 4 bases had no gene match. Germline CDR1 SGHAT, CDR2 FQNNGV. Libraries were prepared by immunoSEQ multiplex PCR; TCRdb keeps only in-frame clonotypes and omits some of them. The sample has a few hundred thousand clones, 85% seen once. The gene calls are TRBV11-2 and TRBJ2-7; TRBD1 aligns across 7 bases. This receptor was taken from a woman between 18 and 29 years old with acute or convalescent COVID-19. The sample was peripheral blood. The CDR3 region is CASSPRTGSYEQYF. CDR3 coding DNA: TGTGCCAGCAGCCCGAGGACAGGCTCCTACGAGCAGTACTTC.